This T cell receptor beta chain was documented in a study of cytomegalovirus exposure and HLA in healthy donors. This clone was seen only once. As yet, its antigen is unknown. The primer mix had 60 Vbeta and 13 Jbeta primers. Sequencing was performed with immunoSEQ multiplex PCR; in TCRdb, only in-frame clones are kept and a portion is missing. This sample yields about 160,000 clones, of which around 86% are seen a single time; less than 1% belongs to the top ten. General study findings and limits: Rare TCR sequences predominated, though certain public TCRs were found in many donors. A later analysis reportedly found that, within productive TCRs, an Asian-associated ancestry cluster had fewer N-insertions than the mean observed across the approximately 690 donors.

This sequence originates from a girl aged 2 to 10 in good health and CMV-seropositive. The sample was PBMCs.

CDR3 bases: TGTGCCTGGACCCTGGGAGGGGTCGGGGGCACAGATACGCAGTATTTT. Translated: CAWTLGGVGGTDTQYF. The rearrangement uses TRBV30 and TRBJ2-3, with 7 bases matching TRBD2. With 4 bases clipped from V and 1 base from J, the junction kept 11 bases outside the gene matches. CDR1 and CDR2 (germline): GTSNPN, SVGIG (reference sequence). CDR3 length: 16 residues.